This entry is about one TCR beta chain. Generated by immunoSEQ multiplex PCR, the TCRdb table keeps only in-frame clones and is missing some. This sample yields 50,000 to 65,000 clones, of which roughly 90% are seen a single time; more than 14% belongs to the top ten. The entry originates in a study of T cell responses to AZD1222 COVID-19 vaccine. The germline CDR1 and CDR2 sequences are MNHEY and SVGAGI. The CDR3 has 13 residues. Trimming stripped 5 bases from V and 4 bases from J, with 11 bases between. This receptor was obtained from an adult who received the AZD1222 COVID-19 vaccine. The chain uses TRBV6-5 and TRBJ1-2; D unresolved. Material: peripheral blood, obtained 28 days after the second AZD1222 dose. CDR3 sequence reads: CASSIQVGYGYTF. DNA of the CDR3: TGTGCCAGCAGTATTCAGGTGGGCTATGGCTACACCTTC.